The next 24 T cell receptor beta chains were all read from a single sample in a study of T cells in women clearing cervical HPV infection. Assay: immunoSEQ multiplex PCR; the TCRdb copy retains only in-frame clones and omits some. In total, the table holds around 30,000 clones. The sequenced sample consisted of blood buffy coat. The receptors were sampled from a woman aged 18-70 years with a cervical HPV16 infection that either progressed to CIN3+ or cleared (not recorded which).

This chain's CDR3 is CASSQDTGGTGYTF. The part of the CDR3 DNA that was read is TGTGCCAGCAGCCAAGACACAGGGGGTACTGGC. This sequence joins TRBV14 and TRBJ1-2; TRBD1 aligns across 8 bases. The read halts 3 residues ahead of the CDR3 end, with the missing end drawn from the germline J gene. Germline loops: CDR1 SGHDN, CDR2 FVKESK. The CDR3 is made up of 14 amino acids. The J segment lost 7 bases and the V segment lost 0 bases, leaving 4 bases of the junction unmatched.

Note on this clone: From the germline J gene comes the end of the CDR3, since the read stops 3 residues before it. The chain combines TRBV7-9 with TRBJ1-2; no clear D. CDR1 and CDR2 (germline): SEHNR, FQNEAQ (reference sequence). The CDR3 has 15 amino acids. The part of the CDR3 DNA that was read is TGTGCCAGCAGCCCAAGAGAACTAGCAACAGATACC. Translated: CASSPRELATDT. The entire CDR3 reads CASSPRELATDTYTF.

A note on this clone: The CDR3 end falls 3 residues outside the read, so it is completed with the germline J gene. This chain joins TRBV7-9 and TRBJ2-2; 10 bases fit TRBD2. This CDR3 spans 13 amino acids. Trimming removed 6 bases from V and 6 bases from J; junction bases left unmatched: 1. Germline lookup yields CDR1 SEHNR and CDR2 FQNEAQ (reference sequence). The CDR3 bases that were read are TGTGCCAGCAGGCTAGCGGGAGCCGGGGAG. Its translation: CASRLAGAGE. The whole CDR3 region reads CASRLAGAGELFF.

As concerns this clone: The CDR3 end is not reached by the read, which stops 3 residues before it; the germline J gene fills it in. The V and J genes are TRBV5-1 and TRBJ1-1; a weak D match, TRBD1 (5 bases). CDR3 size: 15 residues. V was pared by 0 bases and J by 2 bases, with 11 bases between. The germline V gene encodes CDR1 SGHRS and CDR2 YFSETQ. CDR3 loop: CASSLGSRANTEAFF. The CDR3 bases that were read are TGCGCCAGCAGCTTGGGGTCCAGGGCTAACACTGAA.

As regards this clone: The CDR3 end lies 3 residues beyond the end of the read and is filled in from the germline J gene. This sequence joins TRBV12-3 or TRBV12-4 and TRBJ2-7; D possibly corresponds to TRBD2 (5 bases). V lost 4 bases to trimming and J lost 6 bases, with 13 bases between them. This CDR3 contains 13 residues. CDR3 protein: CASSSTRPPEQYF. CDR3 DNA, as far as it was read: TGTGCCAGCAGTTCAACTAGACCCCCCGAG.

Comment on this clone: The observed sequence ends 3 residues before the CDR3 terminus, with the missing tail filled in from the germline J gene. The rearrangement uses TRBV2 and TRBJ2-5; possible D gene TRBD1, 6 bases. Germline CDR1 SNHLY, CDR2 FYNNEI. Trimming took off 5 bases at V and 4 bases at J, with 14 bases between the two ends. This CDR3 has 14 amino acids. This CDR3 reads CASSTDRLAETQYF. Incomplete CDR3 DNA: TGTGCCAGCAGTACAGACAGGCTAGCAGAGACC.

Turning to this clone: The sequence runs out 3 residues before the end of the CDR3; the remainder is reconstructed from the germline J gene. The gene calls are TRBV7-9 and TRBJ2-1; no reliable D call. Trimming took 1 base from V and 4 from J, leaving 5 bases between them. This CDR3 spans 13 amino acids. The germline V gene encodes CDR1 SEHNR and CDR2 FQNEAQ (reference sequence). The sequenced part of the CDR3 DNA is TGTGCCAGCAGCTTAGTCCCGTACAATGAG. Protein sequence: CASSLVPYNE. The whole CDR3 protein is CASSLVPYNEQFF.

In the case of this clone: The read terminates 3 residues ahead of where the CDR3 ends, so the germline J gene completes it. This rearrangement joins TRBV19 to TRBJ2-7; perhaps TRBD1 as D (5 bases). Germline CDR1 reads LNHDA; CDR2 reads SQIVND (reference sequence). There are 13 residues in the CDR3. Trimming cost V 3 bases and J 6 bases, with 12 bases left between them. Partial CDR3 DNA: TGTGCCAGTAGTATGGTAGGGGAATCCGAG. Its translation: CASSMVGESE. The full CDR3 reads CASSMVGESEQYF.

The CDR3 sequence: CAWSVLRGRNTEAFF. The sequenced CDR3 bases are TGTGCCTGGAGTGTACTGAGGGGCCGAAACACTGAA. The J gene is TRBJ1-1, the V gene TRBV30; weak D call: TRBD1 (5 bases). Coverage ceases 3 residues before the CDR3 finishes, and the germline J gene fills in the end. Germline V lookup: CDR1 GTSNPN, CDR2 SVGIG (reference sequence). Trimming removed 0 bases at V and 2 bases at J, with 13 bases between. The CDR3 has 15 amino acids.

Note on this clone: The read ends 3 residues shy of where the CDR3 ends; the end is completed using the germline J gene. V usage is TRBV5-1 and J usage is TRBJ2-1; 9 nucleotides align to TRBD2. The CDR3 totals 15 residues. Per the germline V gene, CDR1 is SGHRS and CDR2 is YFSETQ. The V gene end was trimmed by 4 bases and the J gene end by 8 bases; junction bases not matched to a gene: 10. The CDR3 bases that were read are TGCGCCAGCAGCCGCCGGGGCGGGGGGGCCGATGAG. Protein: CASSRRGGGADE. The full CDR3 reads CASSRRGGGADEQFF. The full variable domain, its missing parts supplied by reference TRBV5-1 and TRBJ2-1, is KAGVTQTPRYLIKTRGQQVTLSCSPISGHRSVSWYQQTPGQGLQFLFEYFSETQRNKGNFPGRFSGRQFSNSRSEMNVSTLELGDSALYLCASSRRGGGADEQFFGPGTRLTVL.

On this clone: Read sequence stops 3 residues before the CDR3 end, and the germline J gene provides the missing end. The J gene is TRBJ1-1, the V gene TRBV30, with 7 nucleotides matching TRBD1. The V gene end was trimmed by 6 bases and the J gene end by 2 bases; junction bases not matched to a gene: 6. From germline, CDR1 is GTSNPN and CDR2 SVGIG (reference sequence). CDR3 size: 13 residues. The chain's CDR3 is CACMRQGNTEAFF. The part of the CDR3 DNA that was read is TGTGCCTGTATGAGACAGGGAAACACTGAA.

As to this clone: Coverage ceases 3 residues before the CDR3 finishes, and the germline J gene fills in the end. The rearrangement uses TRBV20-1 and TRBJ2-1, with 7 bases identical to TRBD2. The CDR3 has 16 residues. Germline CDR1 and CDR2: DFQATT and SNEGSKA (reference sequence). With 0 bases clipped from V and 0 bases from J, the junction kept 5 bases outside the gene matches. The CDR3: CSARDGGVGSYNEQFF. CDR3 bases read: TGCAGTGCTAGAGATGGGGGGGTCGGCTCCTACAATGAG.

For this clone: The read comes to an end 3 residues before the CDR3 does, leaving the germline J gene to fill in the end. The chain couples TRBV20-1 to TRBJ2-4, with 9 bases aligning to TRBD2. CDR3 length: 14 residues. Trimming took 7 bases from V and 1 from J; bases not matched to a gene: 5. Looked up from germline, CDR1 is DFQATT and CDR2 is SNEGSKA (reference sequence). This chain's CDR3 is CSVGSGSAKNIQYF. The CDR3 bases that were read are TGCAGTGTTGGTAGCGGGAGCGCCAAAAACATT.

On this clone: The read is 3 residues too short to cover the CDR3 end, so that end is filled in from the germline J gene. This chain uses TRBV9 with TRBJ1-2; D may be TRBD1 (6 bases). The germline V gene encodes CDR1 SGDLS and CDR2 YYNGEE. Trimming left V 1 base short and J 6 bases short, with 13 bases between. This CDR3 is 14 amino acids long. Incomplete CDR3 DNA: TGTGCCAGCAGCGTATTACAGGGCTTACATGGC. Its protein product is CASSVLQGLHG. The full CDR3 protein reads CASSVLQGLHGYTF.

Regarding this clone: The read terminates 3 residues ahead of where the CDR3 ends, so the germline J gene completes it. The V gene is TRBV10-3, the J gene TRBJ1-1; 10 positions match TRBD1. The V segment lost 11 bases and the J segment 3 bases; nucleotides outside the gene matches: 3. The V gene's germline CDR1 is ENHRY and CDR2 SYGVKD. The CDR3 sequence is 12 residues long. The CDR3 loop reads CASGTGDTEAFF. The CDR3 bases that were read are TGTGCCTCCGGGACAGGGGACACTGAA.

With regard to this clone: The CDR3 goes on 3 residues after the read ends, and that part is filled in from the germline J gene. V usage is TRBV5-1 and J usage is TRBJ1-5; 8 bases map to TRBD1. CDR3 length: 14 amino acids. Germline CDR1 and CDR2: SGHRS and YFSETQ. V dropped 4 bases and J dropped 4; count of bases not matched to a gene: 4. CDR3 bases read: TGCGCCAGCAGCCTGACAGGGGAAAATCAGCCC. Protein sequence: CASSLTGENQP. The full CDR3 is CASSLTGENQPQHF.

About this clone itself: The observed sequence ends 3 residues before the CDR3 terminus, with the missing tail filled in from the germline J gene. The V and J genes are TRBV14 and TRBJ1-1; D not resolved. Trimming left V 1 base short and J 6 bases short, with 15 bases between. Germline loops: CDR1 SGHDN, CDR2 FVKESK. The CDR3 totals 15 residues. This chain's CDR3 is CASSQVAGLGSEAFF. Partial CDR3 DNA: TGTGCCAGCAGCCAAGTTGCGGGGTTGGGATCTGAA.

Worth noting for this clone: The CDR3 goes on 3 residues after the read ends, and that part is filled in from the germline J gene. The chain has TRBV7-6 and TRBJ2-3; no definite D call. V gave up 5 bases and J gave up 4 bases, with 10 bases separating them. The CDR3 length is 13 residues. Looked up from germline, CDR1 is SGHVS and CDR2 is FNYEAQ. CDR3 amino acids: CASSLGRSDTQYF. Incomplete CDR3 DNA: TGTGCCAGCAGCCTAGGGCGGTCAGATACG.

Comments on this clone: The read stops 3 residues short of the end of the CDR3; the missing end is completed from the germline J gene. This sequence joins TRBV7-2 and TRBJ1-2, with 7 bases fitting TRBD1. The CDR3 contains 15 residues. The trim removed 5 bases at V and 5 bases at J, leaving 11 bases unmatched. Per germline, CDR1 SGHTA and CDR2 FQGNSA. This CDR3 reads CASSEQGYSGYGYTF. CDR3 bases read: TGTGCCAGCAGCGAACAGGGGTATTCTGGGTATGGC.

Concerning this clone: Read sequence stops 3 residues before the CDR3 end, and the germline J gene provides the missing end. The chain uses TRBV7-8 and TRBJ2-1; TRBD2 matches at 13 bases. The germline V gene encodes CDR1 SGHVS and CDR2 FQNEAQ. J gave up 8 bases and V 2 bases, and 3 bases lay outside the gene matches. This CDR3 region has 15 residues. CDR3 amino acids: CASSLRTSGRDEQFF. The sequenced CDR3 bases are TGTGCCAGCAGCTTAAGGACTAGCGGGAGAGATGAG.

As for this clone: The read falls 3 residues short of the CDR3 end, and the missing part is taken from the germline J gene. The J gene is TRBJ1-3, the V gene TRBV6-1, with D possibly TRBD1 on 6 matching bases. Trimming removed 0 bases at V and 2 bases at J, with 11 bases between. CDR1 and CDR2 from the germline V gene are MNHNS and SASEGT. CDR3 size: 16 residues. The CDR3 loop is CASSEAYTGTGNTIYF. CDR3 bases read: TGTGCCAGCAGTGAAGCTTACACAGGGACTGGAAACACC.

Of note for this clone: The CDR3 end lies 3 residues beyond the end of the read and is filled in from the germline J gene. The chain couples TRBV5-6 to TRBJ1-1, with a weak D call TRBD1 (5 bases). V was cut by 0 bases and J by 5 bases, with 8 bases left in between. Germline CDR1 reads SGHDT; CDR2 reads YYEEEE. This CDR3 is built from 13 residues. CDR3 DNA, as far as it was read: TGTGCCAGCAGCTTGGGGGCAGGGACTGAA. Its protein is CASSLGAGTE. The entire CDR3 protein is CASSLGAGTEAFF.

On this clone itself: The CDR3 end lies 3 residues beyond the end of the read and is filled in from the germline J gene. The genes are TRBV10-1 and TRBJ1-2; a possible D gene is TRBD1 (6 bases). The V gene's germline CDR1 is WNHNN and CDR2 SYGVQD (reference sequence). The CDR3 loop spans 13 amino acids. This CDR3 reads CASSESQGRGYTF. The CDR3 DNA, read in part, is TGCGCCAGCAGTGAGTCACAGGGTCGGGGC.

As to this clone: The sequenced fragment ends 3 residues before the CDR3 boundary, so the rest is inferred from the germline J gene. The rearrangement uses TRBV28 and TRBJ2-2; TRBD2 aligns across 15 bases. This CDR3 has 19 residues. The germline V gene has CDR1 MDHEN and CDR2 SYDVKM. Trimming took 5 bases from V and 0 from J; bases not matched to a gene: 7. The DNA read from the CDR3 is TGTGCCAGCAGTAGCCCGGGACTAGCGGGGGGATCGAACACCGGGGAG. Translated, it gives CASSSPGLAGGSNTGE. Given in full, the CDR3 is CASSSPGLAGGSNTGELFF.